This TCR beta chain was sequenced in a study of cytomegalovirus exposure and HLA in healthy donors. The PCR contained 60 Vbeta and 13 Jbeta primers. The method was immunoSEQ multiplex PCR; TCRdb's version includes in-frame clones alone and lacks a portion of them. This table holds some 150,000 clones, roughly 80% found once. Germline V gives CDR1 ENHRY, CDR2 SYGVKD. The CDR3 totals 14 residues. The V end lost 6 bases, the J end lost 7 bases, and 13 bases lay between the germline ends. Despite likely unrecorded immune exposures, the donors were nominally healthy at the time of sampling. Of note for this clone: The antigen is not known.

The study, taken as a whole, reports: Association of 16,951 TCR beta sequences with HLA alleles was found at 0.05 false discovery rate in a later analysis.

Sequencing used PBMCs. This chain uses TRBV10-3 with TRBJ1-6; D remains unclear. This clonotype originated in a man aged 35 to 55 in good health and CMV-seronegative. The CDR3 DNA sequence: TGTGCCATCAGGAAGGCCGCGGGGAATTCACCCCTCCACTTT. Translating it yields CAIRKAAGNSPLHF.